This T cell receptor (beta chain) was sequenced during a study of T cell responses to AZD1222 COVID-19 vaccine. Method: immunoSEQ multiplex PCR; TCRdb's copy keeps in-frame clones and lacks some. Altogether some 180,000 clones are present, approximately 94% being singletons, with the ten largest covering more than 1.5%. The CDR3 sequence is 17 residues long. Trimming removed 3 bases from V and 4 bases from J; junction bases left unmatched: 14. Germline V gene data show CDR1 as LNHDA and CDR2 as SQIVND (reference sequence). V usage is TRBV19 and J usage is TRBJ1-1, with 7 bases fitting TRBD1. The sequence was obtained from an adult who received the AZD1222 COVID-19 vaccine. Sequencing was performed on peripheral blood, taken 28 days after the second AZD1222 dose. The CDR3 spells CASSMTGSRLSVTEAFF. The CDR3 DNA sequence: TGTGCCAGTAGTATGACAGGGTCCCGATTAAGCGTCACTGAAGCTTTCTTT.